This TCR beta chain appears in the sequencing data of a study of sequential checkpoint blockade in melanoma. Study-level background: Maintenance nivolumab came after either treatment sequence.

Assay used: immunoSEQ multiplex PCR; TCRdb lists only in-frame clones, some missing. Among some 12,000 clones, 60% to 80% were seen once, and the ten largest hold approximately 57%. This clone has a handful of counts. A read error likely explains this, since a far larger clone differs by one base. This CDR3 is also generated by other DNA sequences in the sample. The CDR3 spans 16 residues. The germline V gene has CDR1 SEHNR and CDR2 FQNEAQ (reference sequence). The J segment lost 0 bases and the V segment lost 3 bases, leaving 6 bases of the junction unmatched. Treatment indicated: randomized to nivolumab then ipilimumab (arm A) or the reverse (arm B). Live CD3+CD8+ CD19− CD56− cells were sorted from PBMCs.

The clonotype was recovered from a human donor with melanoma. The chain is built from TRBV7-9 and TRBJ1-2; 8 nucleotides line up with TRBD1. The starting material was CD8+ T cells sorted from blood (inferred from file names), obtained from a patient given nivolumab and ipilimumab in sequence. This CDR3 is CASSFAGGYPNYGYTF. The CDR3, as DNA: TGTGCCAGCAGCTTTGCAGGGGGCTATCCTAACTATGGCTACACCTTC.